This is a list of T cell receptor beta chains from one sample in a study of blood T cell repertoires in COVID-19. TCRdb's copy holds only in-frame clones and misses some; the assay was immunoSEQ multiplex PCR. The data hold about 270,000 clones, with approximately 92% observed a single time. Sequencing was done on a sample of PBMCs or T cells enriched from blood (not recorded which). The receptors come from a woman aged 18-35 years who had recovered from COVID-19. The CDR3 runs from the conserved cysteine through the conserved F or W. Each record gives: J gene, D gene, V gene, clone size, CDR3 DNA, CDR3 protein. The D gene is left open where the match is weak. Clone size is given for some rows only: seen once, a few or many times, or a class if the clone is expanded.

j_gene: TRBJ2-5; d_gene: TRBD2; v_gene: TRBV5-1; abundance: once; CDR3nt: TGCGCCAGCAGCCCGGGAGGGGACCAAGAGACCCAGTACTTC; CDR3aa: CASSPGGDQETQYF
j_gene: TRBJ1-4; d_gene: TRBD1; v_gene: TRBV9; abundance: NA; CDR3nt: TGTGCCAGCAGCGTAGTCTTTTCGCCTTTGAGACAGGGGGCAACTAATGAAAAACTGTTTTTT; CDR3aa: CASSVVFSPLRQGATNEKLFF
j_gene: TRBJ1-5; d_gene: NA; v_gene: TRBV19; abundance: NA; CDR3nt: TGTGCCAGTAGTAAGGTATTCGGGGGAGGACAGCCCCAGCATTTT; CDR3aa: CASSKVFGGGQPQHF
j_gene: TRBJ2-2; d_gene: NA; v_gene: TRBV11-3; abundance: NA; CDR3nt: TGTGCCAGCAGCTTAGGGCCGCCCGGGGAGCTGTTTTTT; CDR3aa: CASSLGPPGELFF
j_gene: TRBJ1-1; d_gene: NA; v_gene: TRBV5-1; abundance: NA; CDR3nt: TGCGCCAGCAGCCCTTTGGGAGCCACTGAAGCTTTCTTT; CDR3aa: CASSPLGATEAFF
j_gene: TRBJ2-2; d_gene: NA; v_gene: TRBV3-1/TRBV3-2; abundance: NA; CDR3nt: TGTGCCAGCAGCCAAGAGCGACTGCTAACCGGGGAGCTGTTTTTT; CDR3aa: CASSQERLLTGELFF
j_gene: TRBJ2-1; d_gene: TRBD2; v_gene: TRBV7-2; abundance: NA; CDR3nt: TGTGCCAGCAGCCTCGGGGGGACGTACAATGAGCAGTTCTTC; CDR3aa: CASSLGGTYNEQFF
j_gene: TRBJ2-2; d_gene: TRBD1; v_gene: TRBV6-5; abundance: NA; CDR3nt: TGTGCCAGCAGAGGACAGGGGAACGGGGAGCTGTTTTTT; CDR3aa: CASRGQGNGELFF
j_gene: TRBJ1-2; d_gene: TRBD1; v_gene: TRBV19; abundance: NA; CDR3nt: TGTGCCAGTAGTACCGGGACAGGGGGCGGCTACACCTTC; CDR3aa: CASSTGTGGGYTF
j_gene: TRBJ2-6; d_gene: NA; v_gene: TRBV20-1; abundance: NA; CDR3nt: TGCAGTGCTAGTTCCCCCGGGGGGGCCAACGTCCTGACTTTC; CDR3aa: CSASSPGGANVLTF
j_gene: TRBJ2-2; d_gene: TRBD2; v_gene: TRBV7-2; abundance: NA; CDR3nt: TGTGCCAGCAGCCGTCCGGGACTAAGTACCGGGGAGCTGTTTTTT; CDR3aa: CASSRPGLSTGELFF
j_gene: TRBJ1-1; d_gene: NA; v_gene: TRBV12-3/TRBV12-4; abundance: NA; CDR3nt: TGTGCCAGCAGTTTCCAACAAAACACTGAAGCTTTCTTT; CDR3aa: CASSFQQNTEAFF
j_gene: TRBJ2-6; d_gene: TRBD1; v_gene: TRBV5-6; abundance: once; CDR3nt: TGTGCCAGCAGCTTGCGGCAGGGGGCGCGCGGGGCCAACGTCCTGACTTTC; CDR3aa: CASSLRQGARGANVLTF